Listed here are 2 T cell receptor beta chains from one sample, sequenced in a study of OX40 agonist ivuxolimab in advanced cancers. Sequencing was performed with immunoSEQ multiplex PCR; in TCRdb, only in-frame clones are kept and a portion is missing. The repertoire consists of nearly 70,000 clones, with 85% occurring once and the leading ten covering roughly 6.1%. This specimen consisted of CD4+ or CD8+ T cells sorted from blood, obtained in a trial of the OX40 agonist ivuxolimab. All receptors derive from an adult with an advanced solid tumor such as melanoma, head and neck, liver or kidney cancer.

The chain carries TRBV15 and TRBJ1-5, with D hard to call. V was clipped by 3 bases and J by 3 bases, with 15 bases between them. The CDR3 has 16 amino acids. Germline-derived CDR1 and CDR2 are LNHNV and YYDKDF (reference sequence). DNA of the CDR3: TGTGCCACCAGCAGCTCGGGTTCCTACTACAATCAGCCCCAGCATTTT. Translating it yields CATSSSGSYYNQPQHF.

V is TRBV28 and J is TRBJ1-5, with 8 bases matching TRBD1. Trimming removed 6 bases from V and 2 bases from J; junction bases left unmatched: 9. Germline CDR1 MDHEN, CDR2 SYDVKM. This CDR3 spans 16 amino acids. The CDR3 DNA sequence: TGTGCCAGCAGGTACAGGGGGTTCGGGGGCAATCAGCCCCAGCATTTT. Protein: CASRYRGFGGNQPQHF. Using reference TRBV28 and TRBJ1-5 for the parts outside the CDR3, the full variable domain is DVKVTQSSRYLVKRTGEKVFLECVQDMDHENMFWYRQDPGLGLRLIYFSYDVKMKEKGDIPEGYSVSREKKERFSLILESASTNQTSMYLCASRYRGFGGNQPQHFGDGTRLSIL.